This entry describes one TCR beta chain. Its antigen is unknown. The record originates from a study of shared clonotypes between healthy human individuals. Study outcomes and limitations: Since donors were few, the genetic and exposure-history diversity represented was limited. When compared with the clonotypes that were shared by all four sorted-subset donors, the non-shared clonotypes turned out to have lower generation probabilities. Naive subsets generally had larger estimated richness than memory subsets.

Naive CD8 populations comprised CD45RO-negative cells positively selected for CCR7, excluding terminally differentiated effector memory CD45RA+ cells. An even split of each subset's genomic DNA across several immunoSEQ plates was performed. Generated by immunoSEQ multiplex PCR, the TCRdb table keeps only in-frame clones and is missing some. In the table there are roughly 2.1 million clones, under 95% of which are singletons. This TCR derives from a man aged 18-30 years in good health. Some clones in this sample may be carry-over from other donors' samples. The sequencing sample was made of naive CD8+ T cells from PBMCs.

CDR3 region: CASSPSTGGFNLAQHF. The CDR3 DNA reads TGTGCCAGCAGCCCCTCGACAGGAGGATTTAATTTGGCCCAGCATTTT. The V gene is TRBV4-2, the J gene TRBJ1-5; maybe TRBD1 (6 bases). The CDR3 has 16 residues. Germline V gene lookup returns CDR1 LGHNA and CDR2 YNFKEQ. V lost 4 bases and J 11 bases, leaving 24 bases between the germline ends.